This paragraph covers one TCR beta chain sequence. The germline CDR1 and CDR2 sequences are MGHRA and YSYEKL. This CDR3 region has 18 residues. The V gene end was trimmed by 2 bases and the J gene end by 4 bases; junction bases not matched to a gene: 14. Only in-frame clones appear in the TCRdb table, and some are missing; sequencing was by immunoSEQ multiplex PCR. The profile shows 280,000 or so clones, about 85% of them singletons. Those who participated ranged in age from about 18 to 89 years and resided in approximately 26 US areas. Donors in Cohort 3 counted as recovered after two negative PCRs, clearance, or symptom resolution. The sample is drawn from a study of blood T cell repertoires in COVID-19. Study background: Sites across the United States, Italy and Spain contributed samples from acute and convalescent COVID-19. Sources were T cells, B-cell-depleted T cells, or PBMCs; the material itself was cDNA or gDNA.

The genes are TRBV4-1 and TRBJ1-3, with 7 bases lining up with TRBD1. This TCR came from a woman between 50 and 59 years old who had recovered from COVID-19. Specimen: PBMCs or T cells enriched from blood (not recorded which). The CDR3 region has the DNA TGCGCCAGCAGCCAAAGGGACACGGGGACAGACTTCGGAAACACCATATATTTT. The encoded protein is CASSQRDTGTDFGNTIYF.